The next 2 T cell receptor beta chains were all read from a single sample in a study of cytomegalovirus exposure and HLA in healthy donors. 60 Vbeta and 13 Jbeta primers were used in PCR. Libraries were prepared by immunoSEQ multiplex PCR; TCRdb keeps only in-frame clonotypes and omits some of them. Recorded here are 50,000 to 60,000 clones; the top ten clones represent approximately 4.3%. The sample consisted of PBMCs. These TCRs come from a male donor in good health and CMV-seronegative.

This rearrangement joins TRBV6-1 to TRBJ1-6; a possible D gene is TRBD1 (6 bases). This CDR3 has 15 amino acids. V dropped 7 bases and J dropped 4 bases, with 14 bases sitting between them. In germline, CDR1 is MNHNS, CDR2 SASEGT. The CDR3 spells CASKMGHRYNSPLHF. CDR3 bases: TGTGCCAGCAAAATGGGACACCGTTATAATTCACCCCTCCACTTT.

This sequence joins TRBV30 and TRBJ2-1; 9 nucleotides agree with TRBD2. The trim removed 8 bases at V and 3 bases at J, leaving 8 bases unmatched. The CDR3 loop spans 14 amino acids. The germline V gene has CDR1 GTSNPN and CDR2 SVGIG (reference sequence). CDR3 amino acids: CAVPREGGYNEQFF. Written as DNA, the CDR3 is TGTGCCGTCCCGCGGGAGGGCGGCTACAATGAGCAGTTCTTC.